Below are 4 T cell receptor beta chains sequenced from a single sample in a study of beta chain features in type 1 diabetes. Study-wide findings and caveats: TCRB CDR3s were moderately but significantly shorter in Type 1 diabetes patients in all four CD4+ subsets.

These TCRs' antigens remain unknown. The entirety of the isolated RNA underwent reverse transcription, so expressed TCRB transcripts were sequenced. Method: immunoSEQ multiplex PCR; TCRdb's copy keeps in-frame clones and lacks some. This sample has about 660,000 clones, with over 11% found just once. The sample comprised naive CD4+ T cells from blood. These TCRs come from a man aged 18 to 30 with type 1 diabetes.

This clone was picked up a small number of times. J is TRBJ1-2 and V is TRBV7-9, with D uncertain. Between the trimmed V and J ends, which lost 3 bases and 5 bases, there was a span of 13 bases. Germline V gives CDR1 SEHNR, CDR2 FQNEAQ (reference sequence). CDR3 size: 14 residues. The DNA of the CDR3 is TGTGCCAGCAGCTTTCAAGGGTTTGGGTATGGCTACACCTTC. Protein product: CASSFQGFGYGYTF. The variable domain in full, with the rest retrieved from reference TRBV7-9 and TRBJ1-2, is DTGVSQNPRHKITKRGQNVTFRCDPISEHNRLYWYRQTLGQGPEFLTYFQNEAQLEKSRLLSDRFSAERPKGSFSTLEIQRTEQGDSAMYLCASSFQGFGYGYTFGSGTRLTVV.

The chain is built from TRBV7-8 and TRBJ1-5; D perhaps matches TRBD1 (5 bases). The CDR3 contains 14 residues. V was shortened by 3 bases and J by 0 bases, with 6 bases between the two germline ends. The germline V gene encodes CDR1 SGHVS and CDR2 FQNEAQ. The CDR3 is CASSFQGSNQPQHF. The DNA for the CDR3 is TGTGCCAGCAGCTTCCAGGGTAGCAATCAGCCCCAGCATTTT.

This clone was detected only a few times. This chain connects TRBV7-2 to TRBJ2-1; 12 nucleotides align to TRBD2. The CDR3 runs 15 residues. With V trimmed by 6 bases and J by 3 bases, 3 bases remained unmatched. CDR1 and CDR2 (germline): SGHTA, FQGNSA. DNA for the CDR3: TGTGCCAGCAGGCGACTAGCGGGGGACTACAATGAGCAGTTCTTC. Translating gives CASRRLAGDYNEQFF.

J is TRBJ2-7 and V is TRBV5-1, with TRBD2 identical over 7 bases. Germline assignment: CDR1 SGHRS and CDR2 YFSETQ. The ends lost 1 base at V and 2 bases at J; junction bases unmatched: 9. This CDR3 is 16 amino acids long. The CDR3 loop is CASSLIEGAGPYEQYF. DNA for the CDR3: TGCGCCAGCAGCTTGATAGAGGGAGCGGGGCCCTACGAGCAGTACTTC.